The T cell receptor (beta chain) under discussion was sequenced for a study of T cell responses to AZD1222 COVID-19 vaccine. Sequenced by immunoSEQ multiplex PCR; TCRdb stores in-frame clones only, minus some. The sample contains roughly 160,000 clones, 92% of which appear only once. Study-level findings and limits: Donors in the cohort were predominantly white British and more often female, and clonal diversity was possibly underestimated. With dominance at 160-218 and 743-854, vaccine-associated CD4 TCRs spanned spike. Per reports, nearly half of all spike-specific TCRs target regions that are unmutated in variants. The repertoires were collected only after the peak T cell response.

Of note for this clone: No antigen is known for it.

CDR1 and CDR2 from the germline V gene are MNHEY and SMNVEV (reference sequence). V lost 6 bases, J lost 1 base, and 5 bases stayed unmatched. The CDR3 is 14 amino acids. The genes are TRBV27 and TRBJ1-1, with 7 bases aligning to TRBD1. The sample in question was peripheral blood, obtained on day 0 of AZD1222 vaccination. This clonotype was sampled from an adult in good health. CDR3 DNA sequence: TGTGCCAGCAGGTTGCGGACAGGGAACACTGAAGCTTTCTTT. This encodes CASRLRTGNTEAFF.